The 16 T cell receptor beta chains listed next were all sequenced from one sample in a study of a mutant IDH1 vaccine in newly diagnosed glioma. Clones were sequenced by immunoSEQ multiplex PCR, and TCRdb holds only the in-frame ones, with some missing. The table lists some 62,000 clones, over 80% of them singletons, with 3.8% in the top ten. Time point defined: week 47, end of study. All doses held 300 ug of mutant IDH1 20-mer peptide, with topical imiquimod. Their antigen targets remain unknown. The sample in question was PBMCs, obtained from a glioma patient whose treatment included an IDH1 peptide vaccine. Source of these receptors: a man aged 25 to 45 with glioma.

The chain couples TRBV5-1 to TRBJ1-2, with TRBD1 matching over 9 bases. The CDR3 length is 21 residues. Losses at the gene ends were 4 bases for V and 0 bases for J; bases not matched to a gene: 22. Germline CDR1 is SGHRS and CDR2 is YFSETQ. The CDR3 DNA reads TGCGCCAGCAGCGGGGACAGGGTTTCCTCCAGTCCGGTAAAAGCTAACTATGGCTACACCTTC. Its protein is CASSGDRVSSSPVKANYGYTF. The variable domain in full, completed from reference TRBV5-1 and TRBJ1-2, reads KAGVTQTPRYLIKTRGQQVTLSCSPISGHRSVSWYQQTPGQGLQFLFEYFSETQRNKGNFPGRFSGRQFSNSRSEMNVSTLELGDSALYLCASSGDRVSSSPVKANYGYTFGSGTRLTVV.

This clone occurred a few times. The chain uses TRBV2 and TRBJ1-4, with D unresolved. The CDR3 is made up of 13 amino acids. V lost 8 bases and J lost 5, with 12 bases in between. Germline V gene sequence: CDR1 SNHLY, CDR2 FYNNEI. Here the CDR3 DNA reads TGTGCCAGCGGCCGAGAAAGAAATGAAAAACTGTTTTTT. It codes for CASGRERNEKLFF.

This clone was counted a few times. The V call is TRBV6-5, the J call TRBJ2-1, with D perhaps matching TRBD1 (6 bases). This CDR3 is 15 amino acids long. The germline V and J ends were trimmed by 6 bases and 7 bases, with 19 bases remaining between them. The germline gives CDR1 MNHEY, CDR2 SVGAGI. CDR3 residues: CASRNNWDTGNEQFF. The CDR3 DNA sequence: TGTGCCAGCAGGAATAATTGGGACACGGGTAATGAGCAGTTCTTC.

The chain couples TRBV11-2 to TRBJ2-3, with 10 bases aligning to TRBD1. Germline trimming cut 11 bases from V and 3 bases from J; bases unmatched to any gene: 5. Per the germline V gene, CDR1 is SGHAT and CDR2 is FQNNGV. The CDR3 loop spans 13 amino acids. The CDR3 sequence: CAGRTGGTDTQYF. The CDR3 region has the DNA TGTGCCGGACGGACAGGGGGAACAGATACGCAGTATTTT. The full variable domain, rest sourced from reference TRBV11-2 and TRBJ2-3, is EAGVAQSPRYKIIEKRQSVAFWCNPISGHATLYWYQQILGQGPKLLIQFQNNGVVDDSQLPKDRFSAERLKGVDSTLKIQPAKLEDSAVYLCAGRTGGTDTQYFGPGTRLTVL.

CDR3 protein: CASSPPGQIYEQYF. DNA for the CDR3: TGTGCCAGCAGCCCGCCGGGACAAATCTACGAGCAGTACTTC. This rearrangement joins TRBV7-8 to TRBJ2-7; tentatively, D is TRBD1 (6 bases). Trimming took off 5 bases at V and 3 bases at J, with 14 bases between the two ends. The CDR3 sequence is 14 residues long. Germline V lookup: CDR1 SGHVS, CDR2 FQNEAQ.

The genes are TRBV2 and TRBJ2-3, with D possibly being TRBD1 or TRBD2 (5 bases each). Trimming removed 1 base at V and 6 bases at J, with 14 bases between. The CDR3 totals 15 residues. In germline, CDR1 is SNHLY, CDR2 FYNNEI. The CDR3 bases are TGTGCCAGCAGTGAAGGGGCCAGGGAGTGGGATACGCAGTATTTT. Encoded protein: CASSEGAREWDTQYF.

The chain employs TRBV4-1 and TRBJ1-6; weak D call: TRBD1 (6 bases). The CDR3 covers 16 residues. The germline V gene encodes CDR1 MGHRA and CDR2 YSYEKL. V lost 5 bases and J lost 5, with 16 bases in between. The CDR3 nucleotides read TGCGCCAGCAGCTCAAGACCGGGGGCAGATAATTCACCCCTCCACTTT. Protein product: CASSSRPGADNSPLHF.

This clone appeared a single time. The chain couples TRBV6-5 to TRBJ2-2, with 7 bases fitting TRBD2. Germline V gene data show CDR1 as MNHEY and CDR2 as SVGAGI. The CDR3 extends over 16 amino acids. Trimming removed 4 bases from V and 5 bases from J; junction bases left unmatched: 10. The CDR3 DNA is TGTGCCAGCAGTTCCGGACTAGTTGTGATGACCGGGGAGCTGTTTTTT. This encodes CASSSGLVVMTGELFF.

This chain links TRBV7-6 with TRBJ2-1, with a weak D call TRBD1 (6 bases). The CDR3 runs to 15 residues. V lost 3 bases to trimming and J lost 4 bases, with 13 bases between them. The germline CDR1 and CDR2 sequences are SGHVS and FNYEAQ. The CDR3: CASSFRQGLYNEQFF. CDR3 bases: TGTGCCAGCAGCTTCCGTCAGGGGCTGTACAATGAGCAGTTCTTC.

V is TRBV5-1 and J is TRBJ1-3; D call uncertain. The CDR3 length is 16 residues. Trimming removed 0 bases from V and 1 base from J, with 11 bases in between. The V gene's germline CDR1 is SGHRS and CDR2 YFSETQ. DNA of the CDR3: TGCGCCAGCAGCTTGGATTTGCGGGGTTCTGGAAACACCATATATTTT. It encodes CASSLDLRGSGNTIYF.

The chain uses TRBV11-2 and TRBJ2-3; D is unresolved. V lost 5 bases to trimming and J lost 4 bases, with 16 bases between them. The germline gives CDR1 SGHAT, CDR2 FQNNGV. The CDR3 length is 15 residues. The CDR3, as DNA: TGTGCCAGCAGCCCCCCAGGAATCCGGGCAGATACGCAGTATTTT. Its translation is CASSPPGIRADTQYF.

J is TRBJ1-5 and V is TRBV2, with 7 nucleotides matching TRBD1. The CDR3 is made up of 15 amino acids. Germline CDR1 and CDR2: SNHLY and FYNNEI. V lost 1 base, J lost 6 bases, and 6 bases stayed unmatched. The CDR3 region has the DNA TGTGCCAGCAGTGAAGGAGGGGGCGCGAGTCAGCCCCAGCATTTT. Translated: CASSEGGGASQPQHF. Combining the CDR3 with reference TRBV2 and TRBJ1-5 gives the whole variable domain EPEVTQTPSHQVTQMGQEVILRCVPISNHLYFYWYRQILGQKVEFLVSFYNNEISEKSEIFDDQFSVERPDGSNFTLKIRSTKLEDSAMYFCASSEGGGASQPQHFGDGTRLSIL.

The J gene is TRBJ1-4, the V gene TRBV11-2; D may be TRBD1 (5 bases). Trimming left V 4 bases short and J 11 bases short, with 11 bases between. The CDR3 sequence is 12 residues long. Germline CDR1 and CDR2: SGHAT and FQNNGV. CDR3 sequence reads: CASSSGRDKLFF. The CDR3 region has the DNA TGTGCCAGCAGCTCGGGCAGGGATAAACTGTTTTTT.

The sample holds a few counts of this clone. V usage is TRBV6-4 and J usage is TRBJ2-2; D is ambiguous. This CDR3 region has 12 residues. Trimming removed 3 bases at V and 4 bases at J, with 3 bases between. CDR1 MRHNA and CDR2 SNTAGT come from the germline V gene. CDR3 in amino acids: CASSEGTGELFF. Here the CDR3 DNA reads TGTGCCAGCAGTGAGGGCACCGGGGAGCTGTTTTTT.

This clone appeared once. This sequence joins TRBV7-9 and TRBJ2-2; weak D call: TRBD1 (5 bases). The length of the CDR3 is 14 residues. Trimming removed 5 bases from V and 1 base from J, with 8 bases in between. Germline V lookup: CDR1 SEHNR, CDR2 FQNEAQ (reference sequence). The CDR3 loop is CASSRGWNTGELFF. The CDR3 region has the DNA TGTGCCAGCAGCAGGGGCTGGAACACCGGGGAGCTGTTTTTT.

This rearrangement joins TRBV11-3 to TRBJ2-1, with 12 positions matching TRBD1. The CDR3 has 18 amino acids. Germline V gene lookup returns CDR1 SGHNT and CDR2 YENEEA. The junction had 14 bases not matched to a gene; V was cut back by 5 bases and J by 6 bases. CDR3 DNA sequence: TGTGCCAGCAGCCGAAACCGGGGGACAGGGGGCCCCGCCAATGAGCAGTTCTTC. Translating gives CASSRNRGTGGPANEQFF.